This T cell receptor (beta chain) was captured in a study of vaccination effects on CD4 cells after COVID-19. Ahead of sequencing, the ViraFEST assay grew antigen-specific CD4+ T cells using viral peptide pools. Culture lasted around eleven days before CD4+ T cell isolation. It was two doses of either the BNT162b2 or mRNA-1273 vaccine that participants received. A half-medium replacement with IL-2 medium was carried out on days 3 and 7. V lost 6 bases, J lost 8 bases, and 16 bases lay in between. The CDR3 contains 13 residues. CDR1 and CDR2 from the germline V gene are MNHEY and SVGAGI. Sequenced by immunoSEQ multiplex PCR; TCRdb stores in-frame clones only, minus some. The sample includes approximately 30,000 clones, approximately 83% of them seen just once. Notes on this clone: Its antigen remains unidentified.

This clonotype was sampled from a human donor who received a COVID-19 vaccine. Some clones in this sample may be carry-over from other donors' samples. The sequencing used CD4+ T cells from PBMCs cultured with HCoV-NL63 spike peptides, collected after COVID-19 vaccination. The chain joins TRBV6-5 to TRBJ1-2; perhaps TRBD1 as D (6 bases). Here the CDR3 reads CASSPQGLGGYTF. The CDR3 bases are TGTGCCAGCAGCCCACAGGGACTAGGAGGCTACACCTTC.